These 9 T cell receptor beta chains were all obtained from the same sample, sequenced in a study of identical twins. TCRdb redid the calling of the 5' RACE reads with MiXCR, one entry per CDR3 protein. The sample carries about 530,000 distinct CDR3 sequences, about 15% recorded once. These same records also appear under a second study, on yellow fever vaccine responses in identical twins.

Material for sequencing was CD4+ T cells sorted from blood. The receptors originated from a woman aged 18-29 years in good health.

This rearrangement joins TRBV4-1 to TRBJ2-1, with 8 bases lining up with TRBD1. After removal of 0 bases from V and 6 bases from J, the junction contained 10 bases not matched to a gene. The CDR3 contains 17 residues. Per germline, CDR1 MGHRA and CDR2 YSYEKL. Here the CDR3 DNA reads TGCGCCAGCAGCCAAGATACCCAGGGGGCGCCGGCCAATGAGCAGTTCTTC. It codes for CASSQDTQGAPANEQFF.

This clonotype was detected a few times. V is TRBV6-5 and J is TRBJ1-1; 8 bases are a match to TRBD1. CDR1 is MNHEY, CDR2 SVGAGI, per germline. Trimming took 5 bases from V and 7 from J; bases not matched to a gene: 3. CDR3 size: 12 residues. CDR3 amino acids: CASSRTGGEAFF. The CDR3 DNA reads TGTGCCAGCAGTAGAACAGGGGGTGAAGCTTTCTTT.

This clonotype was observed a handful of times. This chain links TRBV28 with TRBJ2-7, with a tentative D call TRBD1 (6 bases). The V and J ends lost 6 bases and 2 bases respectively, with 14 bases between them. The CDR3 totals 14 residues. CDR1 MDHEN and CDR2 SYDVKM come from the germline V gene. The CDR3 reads CASSKTDRPYEQYV. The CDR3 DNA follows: TGTGCCAGCAGCAAAACGGACAGACCCTACGAGCAGTACGTC.

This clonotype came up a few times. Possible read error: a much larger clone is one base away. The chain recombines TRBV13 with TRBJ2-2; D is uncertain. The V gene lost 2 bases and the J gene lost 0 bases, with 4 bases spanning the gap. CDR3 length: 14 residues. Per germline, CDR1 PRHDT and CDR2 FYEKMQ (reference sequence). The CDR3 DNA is TGTGCCAGCAGCTTAAGGGCGAACACCGGGGAGCTGTTTTTT. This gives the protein CASSLRANTGELFF.

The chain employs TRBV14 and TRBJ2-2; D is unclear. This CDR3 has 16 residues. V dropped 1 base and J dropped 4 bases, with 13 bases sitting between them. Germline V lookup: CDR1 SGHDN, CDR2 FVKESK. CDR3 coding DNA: TGTGCCAGCAGCCAAGCCCAGAGGACGGTCACCGGGGAGCTGTTTTTT. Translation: CASSQAQRTVTGELFF.

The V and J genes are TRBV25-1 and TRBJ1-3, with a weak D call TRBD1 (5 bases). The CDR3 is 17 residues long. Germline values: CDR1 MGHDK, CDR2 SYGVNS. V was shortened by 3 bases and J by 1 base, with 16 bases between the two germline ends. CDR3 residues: CASSDFPGGGSGNTIYF. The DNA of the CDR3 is TGTGCCAGCAGTGACTTCCCCGGGGGAGGTTCTGGAAACACCATATATTTT.

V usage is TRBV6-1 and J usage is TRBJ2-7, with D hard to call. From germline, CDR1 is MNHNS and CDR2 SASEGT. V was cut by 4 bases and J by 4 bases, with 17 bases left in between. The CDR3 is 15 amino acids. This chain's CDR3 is CASSGFSRYGYEQYV. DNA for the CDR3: TGTGCCAGCAGTGGGTTCAGTAGGTACGGTTACGAGCAGTACGTC.

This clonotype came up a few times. The CDR3 loop reads CASSLGPMYNEQFF. DNA of the CDR3: TGTGCCAGCAGCTTAGGCCCGATGTACAATGAGCAGTTCTTC. The V and J genes are TRBV7-9 and TRBJ2-1; D is undetermined. V lost 1 base and J 4 bases, leaving 8 bases between the germline ends. This CDR3 is built from 14 residues. Germline lookup yields CDR1 SEHNR and CDR2 FQNEAQ (reference sequence).

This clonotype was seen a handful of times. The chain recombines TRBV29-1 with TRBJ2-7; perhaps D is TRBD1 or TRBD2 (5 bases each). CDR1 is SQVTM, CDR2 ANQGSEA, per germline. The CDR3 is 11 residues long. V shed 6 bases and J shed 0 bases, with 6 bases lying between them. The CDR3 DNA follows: TGCAGCGTGGGGGACTCCTACGAGCAGTACTTC. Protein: CSVGDSYEQYF.